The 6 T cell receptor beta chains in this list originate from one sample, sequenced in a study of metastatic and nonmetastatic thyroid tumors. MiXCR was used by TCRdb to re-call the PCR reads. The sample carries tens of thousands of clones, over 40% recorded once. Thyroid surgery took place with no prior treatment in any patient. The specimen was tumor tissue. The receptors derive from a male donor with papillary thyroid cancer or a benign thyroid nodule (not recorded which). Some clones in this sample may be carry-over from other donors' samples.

The CDR3 loop is CASSPTGAAYGYTF. CDR3 DNA: TGTGCCAGTAGTCCGACAGGGGCTGCTTATGGCTACACCTTC. J is TRBJ1-2 and V is TRBV19, with 8 bases matching TRBD1. Germline trimming cut 5 bases from V and 5 bases from J; bases unmatched to any gene: 7. The germline gives CDR1 LNHDA, CDR2 SQIVND (reference sequence). The CDR3 contains 14 residues.

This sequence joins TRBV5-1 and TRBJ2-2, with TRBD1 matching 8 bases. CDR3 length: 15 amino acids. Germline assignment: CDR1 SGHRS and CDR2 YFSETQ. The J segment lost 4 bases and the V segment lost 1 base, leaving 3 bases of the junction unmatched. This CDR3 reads CASSLFGQGTGELFF. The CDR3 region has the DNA TGCGCCAGCAGCTTGTTCGGACAGGGCACCGGGGAGCTGTTTTTT.

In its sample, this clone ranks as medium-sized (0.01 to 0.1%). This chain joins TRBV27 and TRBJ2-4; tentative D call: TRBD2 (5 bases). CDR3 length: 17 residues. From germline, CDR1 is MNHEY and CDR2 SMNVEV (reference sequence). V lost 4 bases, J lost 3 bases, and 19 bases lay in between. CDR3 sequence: CASSSTYSVRGKNIQYF. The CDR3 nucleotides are TGTGCCAGCAGTTCTACTTACTCAGTCCGGGGCAAAAACATTCAGTACTTC.

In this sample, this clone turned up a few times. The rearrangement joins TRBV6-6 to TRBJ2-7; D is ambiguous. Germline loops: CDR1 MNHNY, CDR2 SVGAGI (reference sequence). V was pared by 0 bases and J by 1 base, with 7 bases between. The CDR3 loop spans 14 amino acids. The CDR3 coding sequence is TGTGCCAGCAGTTACTCATCCGTTTCCTACGAGCAGTACTTC. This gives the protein CASSYSSVSYEQYF.

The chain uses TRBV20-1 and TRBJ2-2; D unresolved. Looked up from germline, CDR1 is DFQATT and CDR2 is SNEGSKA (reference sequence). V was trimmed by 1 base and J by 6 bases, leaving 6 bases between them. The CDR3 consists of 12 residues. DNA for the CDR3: TGCAGTGCTAGAGTTTGGGCCGGGGAGCTGTTTTTT. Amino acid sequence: CSARVWAGELFF.

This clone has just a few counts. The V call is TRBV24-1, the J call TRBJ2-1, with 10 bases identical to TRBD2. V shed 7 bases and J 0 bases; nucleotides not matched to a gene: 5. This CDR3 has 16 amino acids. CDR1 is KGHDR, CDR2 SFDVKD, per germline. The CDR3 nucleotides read TGTGCCACCAGGCCTAGCGGGAGTGGCTCCTACAATGAGCAGTTCTTC. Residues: CATRPSGSGSYNEQFF.